The 17 T cell receptor beta chains given below trace back to one sample, sequenced in a study of post-analysis software for immune sequencing data. The TCR beta cDNA libraries contained unique molecular identifiers. TCRdb analysed the PCR reads with MiXCR anew, one entry per CDR3 protein. The sample holds about half a million distinct CDR3 sequences, 30% to 40% seen once. Study observations and caveats: With TRBV5-6, TRBV5-1 and TRBV20-1 included, several TRBV segments were more frequent in patients than in controls.

These receptors' antigens are unknown. Sequencing was done on a sample of blood. All receptors derive from a girl under 18 with multiple sclerosis.

This clonotype was detected only a few times. This rearrangement joins TRBV5-1 to TRBJ2-7; D remains ambiguous. Germline lookup yields CDR1 SGHRS and CDR2 YFSETQ. The CDR3 has 15 amino acids. Trimming took 0 bases from V and 0 from J, leaving 10 bases between them. The CDR3 protein is CASSLGGWSSYEQYF. CDR3 nucleotides: TGCGCCAGCAGCTTGGGAGGCTGGAGCTCCTACGAGCAGTACTTC.

This chain joins TRBV5-1 and TRBJ1-6; 7 bases map to TRBD1. Trimming at V came to 5 bases and at J to 7 bases, leaving 18 bases not matched to a gene. Germline values: CDR1 SGHRS, CDR2 YFSETQ. The CDR3 has 18 residues. This CDR3 reads CASRSGDRAHLGNSPLHF. CDR3 bases: TGCGCCAGCAGATCCGGAGACAGGGCCCACCTGGGGAATTCACCCCTCCACTTT.

This clonotype has only a few counts. This chain connects TRBV7-6 to TRBJ2-5; a possible D gene is TRBD2 (5 bases). V gave up 1 base and J gave up 4 bases, with 13 bases separating them. The CDR3 extends over 15 amino acids. Per the germline V gene, CDR1 is SGHVS and CDR2 is FNYEAQ. CDR3 in amino acids: CASSLVLSGLETQYF. For the CDR3, the DNA is TGTGCCAGCAGCTTAGTTCTCAGCGGTTTAGAGACCCAGTACTTC.

This chain joins TRBV5-1 and TRBJ2-3; 10 nucleotides match TRBD2. CDR1 is SGHRS and CDR2 is YFSETQ in the germline V gene. The CDR3 is 14 amino acids. The ends lost 6 bases at V and 4 bases at J; junction bases unmatched: 5. The CDR3 loop reads CASKLAGFADTQYF. The CDR3, as DNA: TGCGCCAGCAAACTAGCGGGGTTCGCAGATACGCAGTATTTT.

The chain joins TRBV4-1 to TRBJ2-1; tentatively, D is TRBD1 or TRBD2 (7 bases each). V dropped 4 bases and J dropped 4 bases, with 20 bases sitting between them. The CDR3 length is 17 residues. Germline CDR1 is MGHRA and CDR2 is YSYEKL. The CDR3 bases are TGCGCCAGCAGCCTGAGTCCAGGGGGGGTTAGTTACAATGAGCAGTTCTTC. Translated, it gives CASSLSPGGVSYNEQFF.

This clonotype was counted ten times or more. The V gene is TRBV9, the J gene TRBJ1-2, with 7 positions matching TRBD1. This CDR3 has 17 residues. Germline V gives CDR1 SGDLS, CDR2 YYNGEE. V dropped 0 bases and J dropped 1; count of bases not matched to a gene: 9. Written as DNA, the CDR3 is TGTGCCAGCAGCGTAGCCCCAGCCGGGACAGTTAACTATGGCTACACCTTC. Protein product: CASSVAPAGTVNYGYTF.

As regards this clonotype: The junction differs from germline at one of its ends, possibly a read error. V and J are TRBV6-5 and TRBJ2-7; 12 nucleotides match TRBD2. This CDR3 spans 15 amino acids. Germline V gene lookup returns CDR1 MNHEY and CDR2 SVGAGI. The CDR3 loop reads CVSSYRLAGGYEQYF. The CDR3, as DNA: TGTGTCAGCAGTTACCGTCTAGCGGGGGGGTACGAGCAGTACTTC.

This clonotype was counted only a few times. This sequence joins TRBV11-2 and TRBJ2-3; 7 bases fit TRBD2. V dropped 0 bases and J dropped 6; count of bases not matched to a gene: 6. The CDR3 is made up of 15 amino acids. Germline V gene lookup returns CDR1 SGHAT and CDR2 FQNNGV. DNA of the CDR3: TGTGCCAGCAGCTTAGACGGCGGGGGAAGGGATACGCAGTATTTT. Its translation: CASSLDGGGRDTQYF.

J is TRBJ1-4 and V is TRBV7-9; 9 nucleotides line up with TRBD1. The CDR3 consists of 14 residues. The germline V gene encodes CDR1 SEHNR and CDR2 FQNEAQ (reference sequence). Germline trimming cut 5 bases from V and 7 bases from J; bases unmatched to any gene: 5. The CDR3 reads CASSPQGASEKLFF. Here the CDR3 DNA reads TGTGCCAGCAGCCCACAGGGGGCAAGTGAAAAACTGTTTTTT.

This sequence joins TRBV5-1 and TRBJ2-1; D perhaps matches TRBD2 (5 bases). The CDR3 has 14 residues. CDR1 is SGHRS, CDR2 YFSETQ, per germline. V was trimmed by 6 bases and J by 4 bases, leaving 14 bases between them. The CDR3 nucleotides read TGCGCCAGCACCAAGGGAGTTACATACAATGAGCAGTTCTTC. The encoded protein is CASTKGVTYNEQFF.

This clonotype appeared a few times. The chain recombines TRBV27 with TRBJ2-4; maybe TRBD1 (6 bases). The V and J ends lost 0 bases and 7 bases respectively, with 16 bases between them. Per germline, CDR1 MNHEY and CDR2 SMNVEV (reference sequence). CDR3 length: 16 amino acids. CDR3 DNA sequence: TGTGCCAGCAGTTTATCAGGCGCGAGTCAGGGGAACATTCAGTACTTC. Protein sequence: CASSLSGASQGNIQYF.

In its sample, this clonotype was seen a few times. This sequence joins TRBV3-1 and TRBJ2-1; the match to TRBD2 covers 8 bases. The CDR3 has 15 residues. Germline lookup yields CDR1 LGHDT and CDR2 YNNKEL (reference sequence). The junction had 4 bases not matched to a gene; V was cut back by 0 bases and J by 6 bases. CDR3 sequence (DNA): TGTGCCAGCAGCCAAGATAGCGGGGTTGGCAATGAGCAGTTCTTC. This encodes CASSQDSGVGNEQFF.

This chain connects TRBV28 to TRBJ2-7; TRBD1 matches at 8 bases. Germline values: CDR1 MDHEN, CDR2 SYDVKM. J gave up 9 bases and V 5 bases, and 15 bases lay outside the gene matches. This CDR3 contains 15 residues. CDR3 sequence reads: CASSPGQASTDVQYF. The CDR3 DNA follows: TGTGCCAGCAGTCCGGGACAGGCGTCCACGGATGTGCAGTACTTC.

The chain joins TRBV5-6 to TRBJ2-7; 12 nucleotides align to TRBD2. The CDR3 is made up of 17 amino acids. Trimming cost V 0 bases and J 4 bases; bases outside gene matches: 8. Germline V gene sequence: CDR1 SGHDT, CDR2 YYEEEE. The CDR3 DNA sequence: TGTGCCAGCAGCTTGGGAACGACTAGCGGGGGCGCATACGAGCAGTACTTC. Protein product: CASSLGTTSGGAYEQYF.

V is TRBV27 and J is TRBJ2-3; 7 positions match TRBD1. Trimming took 7 bases from V and 4 from J; bases not matched to a gene: 11. The CDR3 sequence is 15 residues long. Germline lookup yields CDR1 MNHEY and CDR2 SMNVEV (reference sequence). CDR3 bases: TGTGCCAGCACCAACACAGGGGCGGTGGCAGATACGCAGTATTTT. Its protein product is CASTNTGAVADTQYF.

V and J are TRBV7-8 and TRBJ2-6; possibly TRBD1 for D (5 bases). Germline V gene lookup returns CDR1 SGHVS and CDR2 FQNEAQ. Deletions cut 1 base from V and 1 base from J, with 8 bases between. The CDR3 is made up of 16 amino acids. The CDR3 region has the DNA TGTGCCAGCAGCTTAGGGGCAGGGTCTGGGGCCAACGTCCTGACTTTC. Amino acids: CASSLGAGSGANVLTF.

This clonotype was counted a few times. The V gene is TRBV5-1, the J gene TRBJ1-1; weak D call: TRBD1 (6 bases). This CDR3 has 12 amino acids. Trimming took off 3 bases at V and 8 bases at J, with 11 bases between the two ends. Germline V gives CDR1 SGHRS, CDR2 YFSETQ. CDR3: CASSYDRSEAFF. The CDR3 region has the DNA TGCGCCAGCAGCTATGACAGGTCCGAAGCTTTCTTT. Supplemented by reference TRBV5-1 and TRBJ1-1, the full variable domain reads KAGVTQTPRYLIKTRGQQVTLSCSPISGHRSVSWYQQTPGQGLQFLFEYFSETQRNKGNFPGRFSGRQFSNSRSEMNVSTLELGDSALYLCASSYDRSEAFFGQGTRLTVV.